A single sample is the source of the 26 T cell receptor beta chains below, sequenced in a study of tumor and adjacent non-tumor tissue in lung cancer. The template was RNA from unsorted bulk tissue. The library came from three nested PCR rounds adapted from ARM-PCR protocols. One entry per CDR3 protein, called by TCRdb with MiXCR from the multiplex PCR reads. The sample records tens of thousands of distinct CDR3 sequences, roughly 60% being singletons. Sequencing was performed on lung tumor tissue. These TCRs come from a man aged 45-60 years with non-small cell lung cancer.

As to this clonotype: Possible read error: a much larger clone is one base away. CDR3 amino acids: CASSHGTSGAPGKLFF. The CDR3 nucleotides are TGTGCCAGCAGCCATGGGACTAGCGGGGCCCCCGGGAAGCTGTTTTTT. This rearrangement joins TRBV5-4 to TRBJ2-2; 13 nucleotides agree with TRBD2. The CDR3 is made up of 16 amino acids. Germline loops: CDR1 SGHNT, CDR2 YYREEE (reference sequence).

The chain is built from TRBV2 and TRBJ2-5; unclear D gene. The CDR3 extends over 14 amino acids. V was shortened by 2 bases and J by 3 bases, with 10 bases between the two germline ends. The germline CDR1 and CDR2 sequences are SNHLY and FYNNEI. In DNA, the CDR3 is TGTGCCAGCAGTGAAAGGCCATGGGAAGAGACCCAGTACTTC. Its translation is CASSERPWEETQYF. The complete variable domain, with remaining parts taken from reference TRBV2 and TRBJ2-5, reads EPEVTQTPSHQVTQMGQEVILRCVPISNHLYFYWYRQILGQKVEFLVSFYNNEISEKSEIFDDQFSVERPDGSNFTLKIRSTKLEDSAMYFCASSERPWEETQYFGPGTRLLVL.

This clonotype is deemed large. V is TRBV11-3 and J is TRBJ2-1; TRBD2 agrees at 14 bases. This CDR3 has 16 residues. The trim removed 5 bases at V and 8 bases at J, leaving 8 bases unmatched. From germline, CDR1 is SGHNT and CDR2 YENEEA. The CDR3 DNA is TGTGCCAGCAGCGCCAGCGGGACTAGCGGGAGAGATGAGCAGTTCTTC. Its translation: CASSASGTSGRDEQFF. Supplemented by reference TRBV11-3 and TRBJ2-1, the full variable domain reads EAGVVQSPRYKIIEKKQPVAFWCNPISGHNTLYWYLQNLGQGPELLIRYENEEAVDDSQLPKDRFSAERLKGVDSTLKIQPAELGDSAVYLCASSASGTSGRDEQFFGPGTRLTVL.

This clonotype was seen repeatedly, ten times or more. The J gene is TRBJ2-3, the V gene TRBV24-1; 9 positions match TRBD1. The V and J ends lost 3 bases and 8 bases, in that order; junction bases with no gene match: 8. In germline, CDR1 is KGHDR, CDR2 SFDVKD. This CDR3 comprises 15 residues. The CDR3 reads CATSDGGTGMSTQYF. The CDR3 DNA reads as TGTGCCACCAGTGATGGCGGGACAGGGATGAGTACGCAGTATTTT.

This clonotype was recorded once. This could be a read error, since a much larger clone is one nucleotide away. This CDR3 reads CASRIAGWDQYF. The CDR3 DNA reads TGTGCCAGCAGGATAGCGGGATGGGACCAGTACTTC. This chain connects TRBV28 to TRBJ2-5; 8 positions agree with TRBD2. The germline CDR1 and CDR2 sequences are MDHEN and SYDVKM. The CDR3 runs to 12 residues. V dropped 6 bases and J dropped 10; count of bases not matched to a gene: 7.

This clonotype was detected only a few times. A much bigger clone sits one base away, suggesting this may be a read error. The chain employs TRBV6-5 and TRBJ1-1; 8 bases are shared with TRBD1. Germline CDR1 reads MNHEY; CDR2 reads SVGAGI. Germline trimming cut 0 bases from V and 1 base from J; bases unmatched to any gene: 7. CDR3 length: 17 amino acids. The CDR3 DNA reads as TGTGCCAGCAGTTACTCGGCCAGGGGGCGCGGGAACACTGAAGCTTTCTTT. This encodes CASSYSARGRGNTEAFF.

Points on this clonotype: An end of the junction differs from the germline gene, which may be a read error. The CDR3: CASRDDSALNTEALF. DNA for the CDR3: TGTGCCAGCAGAGACGATTCTGCCCTGAACACTGAAGCTTTATTT. The gene calls are TRBV11-3 and TRBJ1-1; no firm D call. Germline lookup yields CDR1 SGHNT and CDR2 YENEEA. CDR3 size: 15 residues.

This clonotype has only a few counts. This chain links TRBV28 with TRBJ2-5; D not resolved. Trimming removed 6 bases from V and 5 bases from J, with 16 bases in between. The CDR3 length is 14 residues. Germline V lookup: CDR1 MDHEN, CDR2 SYDVKM. The CDR3 DNA sequence: TGTGCCAGCAGCCCACGCCGGCTTCGGGAGACCCAGTACTTC. The encoded protein is CASSPRRLRETQYF.

In this sample, this clonotype turned up a few times. This may come from a read error, since a much larger clone is one base off. In DNA, the CDR3 is TGCAGCGTTGGGGCCAGCTCCTACGAGCAGTACTTC. This translates into CSVGASSYEQYF. The rearrangement uses TRBV29-1 and TRBJ2-7, with D uncertain. CDR1 is SQVTM and CDR2 is ANQGSEA in the germline V gene. There are 12 residues in the CDR3. V lost 4 bases, J lost 0 bases, and 7 bases lay in between.

Only a few counts were recorded for this clonotype. V and J are TRBV18 and TRBJ1-2; D may be TRBD1 (5 bases). Germline V gene lookup returns CDR1 KGHSH and CDR2 LQKENI. Trimming stripped 6 bases from V and 2 bases from J, with 10 bases between. CDR3 size: 13 residues. This CDR3 reads CASSPGGNYGYTF. DNA of the CDR3: TGTGCCAGCTCTCCGGGGGGAAACTATGGCTACACCTTC.

The chain uses TRBV5-1 and TRBJ2-7, with 10 bases fitting TRBD1. The CDR3 extends over 15 amino acids. CDR1 and CDR2 from the germline V gene are SGHRS and YFSETQ. Trimming removed 2 bases from V and 5 bases from J; junction bases left unmatched: 7. CDR3 sequence (DNA): TGCGCCAGCAGCTTCTTGGGGACAGGGGTCAACGAGCAGTACTTC. This sequence encodes CASSFLGTGVNEQYF.

The V gene is TRBV5-1, the J gene TRBJ2-1; 8 bases are a match to TRBD2. The V segment lost 4 bases and the J segment 6 bases; nucleotides outside the gene matches: 9. CDR1 SGHRS and CDR2 YFSETQ come from the germline V gene. The length of the CDR3 is 15 residues. The CDR3 is CASSLEAGARNEQFF. The DNA of the CDR3 is TGCGCCAGCAGCCTAGAAGCGGGGGCCCGCAATGAGCAGTTCTTC.

There are many counts of this clonotype. The V and J genes are TRBV10-3 and TRBJ2-3, with D perhaps matching TRBD1 (5 bases). The CDR3 has 15 amino acids. V was pared by 2 bases and J by 0 bases, with 9 bases between. Germline CDR1 is ENHRY and CDR2 is SYGVKD. This CDR3 reads CAISEGQGSTDTQYF. The CDR3 DNA follows: TGTGCCATCAGTGAGGGCCAGGGAAGCACAGATACGCAGTATTTT.

This clonotype was detected only a few times. The V and J genes are TRBV19 and TRBJ2-7, with no clear D. The CDR3 is made up of 14 amino acids. CDR1 is LNHDA, CDR2 SQIVND, per germline (reference sequence). The V end was cut by 6 bases, the J end by 0 bases, with 12 bases between. Written as DNA, the CDR3 is TGTGCCAGTAGCACCGACTCGAGCTCCTACGAGCAGTACTTC. Amino acid sequence: CASSTDSSSYEQYF.

Many counts were recorded for this clonotype. The rearrangement links TRBV6-1 to TRBJ2-3; no clear D. Trimming pared 2 bases from V and 5 bases from J, leaving 5 bases between. The CDR3 is 12 residues long. Germline V gene sequence: CDR1 MNHNS, CDR2 SASEGT. The CDR3 sequence is CASSERRDTQYF. DNA for the CDR3: TGTGCCAGCAGTGAAAGAAGAGATACGCAGTATTTT.

With regard to this clonotype: This may arise from a read error, as a much more abundant clone is one base away. The CDR3 end shows no conserved phenylalanine or tryptophan, and so a read error is likely. The chain couples TRBV6-5 to TRBJ2-1; D may be TRBD2 (6 bases). Trimming removed 5 bases from V and 1 base from J, with 12 bases in between. Looked up from germline, CDR1 is MNHEY and CDR2 is SVGAGI. The CDR3 length is 15 residues. CDR3 amino acids: CASSDYGGSYNEQFL. In nucleotides, the CDR3 is TGTGCCAGCAGTGACTATGGGGGGTCCTACAATGAGCAGTTCTTG.

The chain has TRBV5-1 and TRBJ2-3; D unclear. V shed 6 bases and J shed 5 bases, with 7 bases lying between them. CDR1 and CDR2 (germline): SGHRS, YFSETQ. The CDR3 contains 11 residues. The CDR3 nucleotides are TGCGCCAGCACGGAGCAAGATACGCAGTATTTT. Translating gives CASTEQDTQYF.

Details on this clonotype: Given a much more abundant clone one base away, this may be a read error. This chain uses TRBV4-1 with TRBJ2-5; D gene ambiguous. This CDR3 has 14 amino acids. Looked up from germline, CDR1 is MGHRA and CDR2 is YSYEKL. This chain's CDR3 is CASRQAFSEKTQYF. Here the CDR3 DNA reads TGCGCCAGCAGGCAAGCCTTCTCCGAGAAGACCCAGTACTTC.

Notes on this clonotype: Mismatch with germline at one junction end may stem from a read error. This rearrangement joins TRBV10-3 to TRBJ1-2; 7 bases agree with TRBD1. CDR3 length: 15 residues. CDR1 is ENHRY and CDR2 is SYGVKD in the germline V gene. CDR3 in amino acids: CAISVKGQAAYGYTF. CDR3 DNA sequence: TGTGCCATTAGTGTCAAAGGACAGGCTGCGTATGGCTACACCTTC.

This clonotype was recorded at least ten times. The rearrangement joins TRBV25-1 to TRBJ1-2; D gene unclear. V was shortened by 5 bases and J by 0 bases, with 22 bases between the two germline ends. The CDR3 has 18 amino acids. CDR1 and CDR2 from the germline V gene are MGHDK and SYGVNS. The CDR3 coding sequence is TGTGCCAGCAGTCAAAAACAGCTACCCCTACTTACTAACTATGGCTACACCTTC. It encodes CASSQKQLPLLTNYGYTF.

The gene calls are TRBV25-1 and TRBJ2-7; 10 nucleotides match TRBD1. Germline loops: CDR1 MGHDK, CDR2 SYGVNS. This CDR3 spans 14 amino acids. J gave up 3 bases and V 5 bases, and 4 bases lay outside the gene matches. Here the CDR3 DNA reads TGTGCCAGCAGTCCTTGGGACAGGGGCTACGAGCAGTACTTC. Translating it yields CASSPWDRGYEQYF.

Concerning this clonotype: Here the CDR3 omits its conserved ending phenylalanine or tryptophan, so a read error is the likely source. The chain's CDR3 is CASSFFPEISYEQYL. CDR3 DNA sequence: TGCGCCAGCAGCTTTTTTCCCGAGATCTCCTACGAGCAGTACTTA. The chain has TRBV5-1 and TRBJ2-7, with unresolved D. Trimming pared 2 bases from V and 0 bases from J, leaving 12 bases between. Germline-derived CDR1 and CDR2 are SGHRS and YFSETQ. This CDR3 is built from 15 residues.

This clonotype was recorded at least ten times. The chain joins TRBV28 to TRBJ1-5; D gene unclear. V gave up 4 bases and J gave up 7 bases, with 8 bases separating them. The CDR3 totals 12 residues. The germline gives CDR1 MDHEN, CDR2 SYDVKM. The CDR3 region is CASSSGGQPQHF. Written as DNA, the CDR3 is TGTGCCAGCAGTTCCGGCGGGCAGCCCCAGCATTTT.

Details on this clonotype: A much larger clone differs from this one at a single base, so this may be a read error. CDR3 residues: CASKGSPGLVRLVGYEQYF. CDR3 in DNA: TGCGCCAGCAAGGGCTCCCCGGGTTTGGTGCGATTGGTTGGCTACGAGCAGTACTTC. The chain carries TRBV4-1 and TRBJ2-7; unclear D gene. Trimming took 7 bases from V and 3 from J, leaving 31 bases between them. This CDR3 region has 19 residues. The germline V gene has CDR1 MGHRA and CDR2 YSYEKL.

To note about this clonotype: This could be a read error, since a much larger clone is one nucleotide away. The rearrangement joins TRBV6-5 to TRBJ1-6; D might be TRBD1 (6 bases). Germline V CDR1 and CDR2: MNHEY, SVGAGI. Trimming took off 3 bases at V and 0 bases at J, with 21 bases between the two ends. The CDR3 runs 20 residues. The CDR3 DNA is TGTGCCAGCAGTTATGAGGGGGGCCAGCTGGCCGGCTCCTATAATTCACCCCTCCACTTT. Translated: CASSYEGGQLAGSYNSPLHF.

The rearrangement links TRBV12-3 or TRBV12-4 to TRBJ1-6; weak D call: TRBD1 (5 bases). The CDR3 consists of 15 residues. CDR3 loop: CASNYRREGNTPLHF. The CDR3 DNA follows: TGTGCAAGTAATTACAGGCGAGAGGGCAATACACCCCTCCACTTT.